This TCR beta chain was sequenced in a study of blood T cell repertoires in COVID-19. As for the study in general: T cells, B-cell-depleted T cells, or PBMCs provided the cDNA or gDNA that served as material.

The CDR3 is 18 residues long. V was pared by 1 base and J by 4 bases, with 6 bases of the junction left unmatched. Germline V gene sequence: CDR1 SGHDN, CDR2 FVKESK. The Seattle patients, enrolled during active infection, were followed longitudinally. How the authors handled the data: It was from reference gene primer amplification that nucleated cell counts were estimated. Using immunoSEQ multiplex PCR, the repertoire was profiled, and TCRdb retains in-frame clones only, with some absent. That table supplies the V and J calls and clone size; D and trimming were determined from the DNA. The repertoire holds tens of thousands of clones, with roughly four fifths as singletons.

The chain combines TRBV14 with TRBJ2-2; 13 bases fit TRBD2. The sample taken for sequencing was peripheral blood. This TCR was sampled from a man aged 30 to 39 with COVID-19, enrolled during active disease. CDR3 region: CASSQALAGGPGTGELFF. The CDR3 DNA reads TGTGCCAGCAGCCAAGCACTAGCGGGAGGGCCTGGCACCGGGGAGCTGTTTTTT.